Listed here are 17 T cell receptor beta chains from one sample, sequenced in a study of T cell responses to AZD1222 COVID-19 vaccine. Clones were read by immunoSEQ multiplex PCR, and TCRdb kept only the in-frame ones, dropping some. The sample has 100,000 to 150,000 clones, around 90% seen once. The specimen comprised peripheral blood, sampled on day 0 of AZD1222 vaccination. Every receptor here comes from an adult in good health.

The gene calls are TRBV6-2 or TRBV6-3 and TRBJ2-7; D remains ambiguous. V dropped 4 bases and J dropped 2 bases, with 6 bases sitting between them. Germline loops: CDR1 MNHEY, CDR2 SVGEGT. The CDR3 is 12 amino acids. The CDR3 is CASSWGAYEQYF. In DNA form, the CDR3 reads TGTGCCAGCAGTTGGGGTGCCTACGAGCAGTACTTC.

The rearrangement joins TRBV28 to TRBJ1-5; D remains unclear. The CDR3 length is 13 residues. Germline CDR1 is MDHEN and CDR2 is SYDVKM. Trimming left V 6 bases short and J 13 bases short, with 19 bases between. The CDR3 here is CASSKTRAHRQHF. Written as DNA, the CDR3 is TGTGCCAGCAGCAAAACCCGGGCCCACAGACAGCATTTT. The full variable domain, completed using reference TRBV28 and TRBJ1-5, is DVKVTQSSRYLVKRTGEKVFLECVQDMDHENMFWYRQDPGLGLRLIYFSYDVKMKEKGDIPEGYSVSREKKERFSLILESASTNQTSMYLCASSKTRAHRQHFGDGTRLSIL.

The chain uses TRBV12-3 or TRBV12-4 and TRBJ2-3; no clear D. The CDR3 consists of 13 residues. The V end was cut by 6 bases, the J end by 5 bases, with 12 bases between. CDR3 region: CASSLPPGDTQYF. DNA for the CDR3: TGTGCCAGCAGCTTACCTCCCGGAGATACGCAGTATTTT.

The chain joins TRBV16 to TRBJ1-1, with D uncertain. Germline CDR1 reads KGHSY; CDR2 reads FQNENV. V was cut by 0 bases and J by 7 bases, with 6 bases left in between. The length of the CDR3 is 12 residues. The CDR3 DNA reads as TGTGCCAGCAGCCAATCTACCGTTGAAGCTTTCTTT. Its protein product is CASSQSTVEAFF. Looking up the rest from reference TRBV16 and TRBJ1-1 gives the full variable domain: GEEVAQTPKHLVRGEGQKAKLYCAPIKGHSYVFWYQQVLKNEFKFLISFQNENVFDETGMPKERFSAKCLPNSPCSLEIQATKLEDSAVYFCASSQSTVEAFFGQGTRLTVV.

The gene calls are TRBV5-1 and TRBJ2-5, with D uncertain. Trimming took off 2 bases at V and 5 bases at J, with 7 bases between the two ends. This CDR3 comprises 12 residues. CDR1 is SGHRS, CDR2 YFSETQ, per germline. CDR3 residues: CASSFPGETQYF. In nucleotides, the CDR3 is TGCGCCAGCAGCTTCCCGGGCGAGACCCAGTACTTC.

The chain employs TRBV30 and TRBJ1-2, with no clear D. Trimming took off 7 bases at V and 4 bases at J, with 13 bases between the two ends. This CDR3 spans 12 amino acids. CDR1 is GTSNPN and CDR2 is SVGIG in the germline V gene (reference sequence). For the CDR3, the DNA is TGTGCCTTTCTAGGGTGGGGCTATGGCTACACCTTC. The encoded protein is CAFLGWGYGYTF.

The chain employs TRBV5-1 and TRBJ2-1; 10 positions agree with TRBD2. The CDR3 covers 16 residues. With V trimmed by 3 bases and J by 10 bases, 13 bases remained unmatched. Germline CDR1 reads SGHRS; CDR2 reads YFSETQ. This chain's CDR3 is CASSYFSGSGGAEQFF. As DNA, the CDR3 is TGCGCCAGCAGCTACTTCTCGGGGAGCGGGGGGGCCGAGCAGTTCTTC. The full variable domain, in which reference TRBV5-1 and TRBJ2-1 provide the parts outside the CDR3, is KAGVTQTPRYLIKTRGQQVTLSCSPISGHRSVSWYQQTPGQGLQFLFEYFSETQRNKGNFPGRFSGRQFSNSRSEMNVSTLELGDSALYLCASSYFSGSGGAEQFFGPGTRLTVL.

This clone was counted only a few times. The chain is built from TRBV7-3 and TRBJ1-3; D possibly corresponds to TRBD1 (6 bases). V was trimmed by 6 bases and J by 0 bases, leaving 12 bases between them. The CDR3 sequence is 15 residues long. Germline CDR1 is SGHTA and CDR2 is FQGTGA. For the CDR3, the DNA is TGTGCCAGCAGTCCTACAGGGAACTCTGGAAACACCATATATTTT. Its protein is CASSPTGNSGNTIYF.

This chain links TRBV6-5 with TRBJ2-7, with D possibly being TRBD1 or TRBD2 (5 bases each). V lost 0 bases to trimming and J lost 3 bases, with 9 bases between them. The CDR3 totals 14 residues. Germline CDR1 is MNHEY and CDR2 is SVGAGI. CDR3 bases: TGTGCCAGCAGTTACTCGGGACCCCGCTACGAGCAGTACTTC. Its protein product is CASSYSGPRYEQYF.

This rearrangement joins TRBV7-9 to TRBJ2-3; 9 bases line up with TRBD2. Germline V gene lookup returns CDR1 SEHNR and CDR2 FQNEAQ (reference sequence). V was pared by 1 base and J by 6 bases, with 5 bases of the junction left unmatched. The CDR3 spans 15 residues. CDR3 nucleotides: TGTGCCAGCAGCTTAGGCGGGGGGGCAAAGGATACGCAGTATTTT. This translates into CASSLGGGAKDTQYF.

The chain has TRBV15 and TRBJ1-1, with D perhaps matching TRBD1 (6 bases). The germline V gene encodes CDR1 LNHNV and CDR2 YYDKDF (reference sequence). There are 15 residues in the CDR3. The germline V and J ends were trimmed by 5 bases and 1 base, with 14 bases remaining between them. This CDR3 reads CATSRSRGANTEAFF. In nucleotides, the CDR3 is TGTGCCACCAGCCGATCGAGGGGGGCGAACACTGAAGCTTTCTTT.

The V gene is TRBV6-2 or TRBV6-3, the J gene TRBJ1-4; D is uncertain. Trimming cost V 0 bases and J 6 bases, with 14 bases left between them. Germline V gives CDR1 MNHEY, CDR2 SVGEGT. The CDR3 is 16 residues long. CDR3 loop: CASSYSNPYLDEKLFF. CDR3 coding DNA: TGTGCCAGCAGTTACTCGAATCCTTACCTCGATGAAAAACTGTTTTTT.

V is TRBV7-6 and J is TRBJ1-5; 9 nucleotides align to TRBD1. This CDR3 spans 14 amino acids. Germline-derived CDR1 and CDR2 are SGHVS and FNYEAQ. Trimming cost V 6 bases and J 5 bases; bases outside gene matches: 5. The CDR3 here is CASSSRQGDQPQHF. The CDR3 DNA sequence: TGTGCCAGCAGTTCTCGACAGGGGGATCAGCCCCAGCATTTT.

This chain uses TRBV2 with TRBJ1-3, with D hard to call. The CDR3 is 14 residues long. The V end lost 9 bases, the J end lost 5 bases, and 17 bases lay between the germline ends. From germline, CDR1 is SNHLY and CDR2 FYNNEI. CDR3 region: CARRTSNGRNTIYF. The CDR3 nucleotides read TGTGCCAGAAGGACTAGTAACGGACGAAACACCATATATTTT.

The DNA for the CDR3 is TGTGCCAGCAGCTTAAGGCCGGGGAAGAACACCGGGGAGCTGTTTTTT. Translation: CASSLRPGKNTGELFF. This rearrangement joins TRBV7-9 to TRBJ2-2; D perhaps matches TRBD2 (5 bases). The CDR3 spans 16 residues. The germline V gene has CDR1 SEHNR and CDR2 FQNEAQ (reference sequence). V lost 2 bases and J lost 1, with 11 bases in between.

V gene TRBV29-1 combines with J gene TRBJ1-1; D not certain. The CDR3 extends over 11 amino acids. Between the trimmed V and J ends, which lost 5 bases and 2 bases, there was a span of 6 bases. Germline V lookup: CDR1 SQVTM, CDR2 ANQGSEA. CDR3 residues: CSVIENTEAFF. In nucleotides, the CDR3 is TGCAGCGTTATTGAAAACACTGAAGCTTTCTTT.

This clone was seen more than once but under ten times. V usage is TRBV7-2 and J usage is TRBJ2-2; D is undetermined. Germline CDR1 and CDR2: SGHTA and FQGNSA. V lost 4 bases and J 7 bases, leaving 7 bases between the germline ends. This CDR3 region has 12 residues. DNA of the CDR3: TGTGCCAGCAGCTCCGCTTACGGGGAGCTGTTTTTT. Amino acid sequence: CASSSAYGELFF.